The source of this TCR beta chain is a study of beta chain features in type 1 diabetes. The study's findings and limits: Researchers report that Type 1 diabetes patients had moderately but significantly shorter TCRB CDR3s across all four CD4+ subsets. The naive, central memory and Treg TCRB repertoires showed an apparent similarity that was greater among patients than among healthy donors.

V lost 6 bases to trimming and J lost 4 bases; unmatched junction nucleotides: 11. The CDR3 extends over 17 amino acids. Germline assignment: CDR1 SGHTA and CDR2 FQGNSA. Expressed TCRB transcripts were sequenced, since all the RNA that had been isolated was reverse transcribed. Sequenced by immunoSEQ multiplex PCR; TCRdb stores in-frame clones only, minus some. Here the sample spans about 170,000 clones, almost 8% being singletons. Details on this clone: Its antigen remains unknown.

Specimen: central memory CD4+ T cells from blood. The chain employs TRBV7-2 and TRBJ2-5; 13 positions agree with TRBD2. This clonotype was sampled from a man between 18 and 29 years old with type 1 diabetes. The CDR3 DNA is TGTGCCAGCAGTTCCACTAGCGGGGGGGCCCGGGGAGAGACCCAGTACTTC. This translates into CASSSTSGGARGETQYF.